This entry is about one TCR beta chain. This cohort consisted of healthy bone marrow donors. PCR employed 60 Vbeta and 13 Jbeta primers. Sequencing used immunoSEQ multiplex PCR; TCRdb keeps in-frame clones, though not all of them. The table shows 150,000 to 200,000 clones, with 60% to 80% occurring only once. This entry comes from a study of cytomegalovirus exposure and HLA in healthy donors. The CDR3 has 19 residues. V shed 0 bases and J 4 bases; nucleotides not matched to a gene: 16. CDR1 is SGHDT, CDR2 YYEEEE, per germline. The clonotype comes from a woman in her 50s in good health and CMV-seropositive. The specimen sequenced was PBMCs. V gene TRBV5-6 combines with J gene TRBJ2-1; 7 nucleotides align to TRBD1. DNA for the CDR3: TGTGCCAGCAGCTTGGGCGACGGGACAGCCAGAGCTCTATACAATGAGCAGTTCTTC. Its translation is CASSLGDGTARALYNEQFF.